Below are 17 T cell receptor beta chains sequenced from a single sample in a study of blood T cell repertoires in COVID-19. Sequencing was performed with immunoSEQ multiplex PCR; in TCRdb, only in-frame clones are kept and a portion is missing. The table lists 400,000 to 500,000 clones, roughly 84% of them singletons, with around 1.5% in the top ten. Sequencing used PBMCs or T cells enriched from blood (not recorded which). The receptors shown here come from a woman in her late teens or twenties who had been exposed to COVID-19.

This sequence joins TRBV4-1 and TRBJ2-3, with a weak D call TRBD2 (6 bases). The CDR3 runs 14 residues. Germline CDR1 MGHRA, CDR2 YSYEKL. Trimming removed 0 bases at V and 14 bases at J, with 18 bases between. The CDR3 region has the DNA TGCGCCAGCAGCCAAGAGGCTAGCGCCCCTTCTACGTATTTT. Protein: CASSQEASAPSTYF.

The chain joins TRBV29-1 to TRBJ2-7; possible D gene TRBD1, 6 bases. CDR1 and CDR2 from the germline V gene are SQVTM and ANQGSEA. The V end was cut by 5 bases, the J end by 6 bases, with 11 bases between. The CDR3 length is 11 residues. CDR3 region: CSVPGAGEQYF. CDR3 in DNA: TGCAGCGTTCCAGGGGCAGGCGAGCAGTACTTC.

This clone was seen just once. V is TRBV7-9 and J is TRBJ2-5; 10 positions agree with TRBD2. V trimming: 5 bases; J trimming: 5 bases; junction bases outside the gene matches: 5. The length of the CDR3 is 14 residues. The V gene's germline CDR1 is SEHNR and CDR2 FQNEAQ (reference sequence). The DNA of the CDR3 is TGTGCCAGCAGCCAAAATAGCGGGAGGGAGACCCAGTACTTC. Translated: CASSQNSGRETQYF.

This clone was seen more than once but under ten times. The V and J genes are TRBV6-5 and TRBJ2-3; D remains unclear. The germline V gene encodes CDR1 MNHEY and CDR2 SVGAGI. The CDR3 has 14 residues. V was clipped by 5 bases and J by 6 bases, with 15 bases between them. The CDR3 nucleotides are TGTGCCAGCAGTACACCGAGAGCGAGGGATACGCAGTATTTT. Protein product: CASSTPRARDTQYF.

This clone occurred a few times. Written as DNA, the CDR3 is TGCGCCAGCAGCCAAAGAGGGGGCGGTAATTCACCCCTCCACTTT. Translating gives CASSQRGGGNSPLHF. The chain recombines TRBV4-1 with TRBJ1-6, with 7 bases fitting TRBD1. CDR1 is MGHRA, CDR2 YSYEKL, per germline. J was trimmed by 6 bases and V by 2 bases; bases with no gene match: 4. This CDR3 has 15 amino acids.

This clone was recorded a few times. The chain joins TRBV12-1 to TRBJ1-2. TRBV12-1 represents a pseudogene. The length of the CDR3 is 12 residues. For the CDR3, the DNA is TGTGCCGCCATCCGGGGGGAAGATGGCTACACCTTC. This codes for CAAIRGEDGYTF.

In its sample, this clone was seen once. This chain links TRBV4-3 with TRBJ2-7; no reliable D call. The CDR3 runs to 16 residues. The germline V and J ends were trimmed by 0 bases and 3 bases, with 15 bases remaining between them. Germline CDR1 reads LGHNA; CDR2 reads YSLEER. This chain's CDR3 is CASSQDPLPSSYEQYF. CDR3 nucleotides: TGCGCCAGCAGCCAAGATCCCTTACCTTCTAGCTACGAGCAGTACTTC.

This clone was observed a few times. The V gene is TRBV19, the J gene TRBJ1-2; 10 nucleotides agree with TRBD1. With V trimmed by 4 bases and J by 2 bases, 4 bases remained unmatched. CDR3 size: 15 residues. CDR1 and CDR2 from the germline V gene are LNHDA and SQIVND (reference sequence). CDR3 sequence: CASSTGTGENYGYTF. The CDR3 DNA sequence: TGTGCCAGTAGTACCGGGACAGGGGAAAACTATGGCTACACCTTC.

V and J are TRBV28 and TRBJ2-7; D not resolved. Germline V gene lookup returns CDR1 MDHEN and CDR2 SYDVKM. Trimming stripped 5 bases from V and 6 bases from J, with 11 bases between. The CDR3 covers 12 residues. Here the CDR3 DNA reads TGTGCCAGCAGTCCCCAGATTGTCGAGCAGTACTTC. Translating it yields CASSPQIVEQYF. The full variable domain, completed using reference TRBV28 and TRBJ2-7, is DVKVTQSSRYLVKRTGEKVFLECVQDMDHENMFWYRQDPGLGLRLIYFSYDVKMKEKGDIPEGYSVSREKKERFSLILESASTNQTSMYLCASSPQIVEQYFGPGTRLTVT.

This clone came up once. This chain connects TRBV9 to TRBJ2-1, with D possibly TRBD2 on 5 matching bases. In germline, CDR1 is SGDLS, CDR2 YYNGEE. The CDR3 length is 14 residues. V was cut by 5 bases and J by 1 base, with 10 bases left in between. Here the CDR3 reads CASSNGGSYNEQFF. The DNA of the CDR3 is TGTGCCAGCAGTAACGGAGGTTCCTACAATGAGCAGTTCTTC.

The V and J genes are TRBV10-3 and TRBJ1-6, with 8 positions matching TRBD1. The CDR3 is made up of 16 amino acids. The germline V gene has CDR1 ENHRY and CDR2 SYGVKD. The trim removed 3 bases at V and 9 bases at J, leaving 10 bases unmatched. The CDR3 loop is CAISDPGRTGFSPLHF. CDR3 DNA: TGTGCCATCAGTGACCCGGGGAGGACAGGGTTTTCACCCCTCCACTTT.

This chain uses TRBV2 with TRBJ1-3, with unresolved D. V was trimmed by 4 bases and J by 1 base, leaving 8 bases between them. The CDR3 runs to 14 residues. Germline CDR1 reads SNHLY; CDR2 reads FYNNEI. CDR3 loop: CASSGQFSGNTIYF. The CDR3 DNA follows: TGTGCCAGCAGTGGGCAATTTTCTGGAAACACCATATATTTT.

CDR3 coding DNA: TGTGCCAGTAGTAGAGGACTAGCGGGGGGACAAGAGACCCAGTACTTC. It specifies CASSRGLAGGQETQYF. The rearrangement links TRBV19 to TRBJ2-5; 14 positions match TRBD2. The CDR3 runs to 16 residues. Germline V lookup: CDR1 LNHDA, CDR2 SQIVND (reference sequence). V was pared by 4 bases and J by 2 bases, with 3 bases of the junction left unmatched.

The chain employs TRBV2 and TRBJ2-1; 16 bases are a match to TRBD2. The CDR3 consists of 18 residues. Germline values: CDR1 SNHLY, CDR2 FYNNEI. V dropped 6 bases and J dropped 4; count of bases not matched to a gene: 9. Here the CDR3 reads CASRAGTSGRAGYNEQFF. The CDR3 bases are TGTGCCAGCAGGGCCGGGACTAGCGGGAGGGCCGGTTACAATGAGCAGTTCTTC.

CDR3 sequence (DNA): TGCAGTGCTAGTCGGGACGGGAGTTACAATGAGCAGTTCTTC. Translation gives CSASRDGSYNEQFF. This sequence joins TRBV20-1 and TRBJ2-1, with D possibly TRBD2 on 6 matching bases. V dropped 3 bases and J dropped 4 bases, with 13 bases sitting between them. This CDR3 contains 14 residues. Per the germline V gene, CDR1 is DFQATT and CDR2 is SNEGSKA (reference sequence).

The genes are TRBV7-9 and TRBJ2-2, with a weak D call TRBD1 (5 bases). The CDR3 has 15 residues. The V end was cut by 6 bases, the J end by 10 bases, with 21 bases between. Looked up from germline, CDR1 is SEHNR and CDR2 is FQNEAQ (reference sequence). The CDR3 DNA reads TGTGCCAGCAGGGGCCTAAGGACACCCGCCGCGGAGCTGTTTTTT. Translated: CASRGLRTPAAELFF. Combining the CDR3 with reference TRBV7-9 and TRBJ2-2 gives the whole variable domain DTGVSQNPRHKITKRGQNVTFRCDPISEHNRLYWYRQTLGQGPEFLTYFQNEAQLEKSRLLSDRFSAERPKGSFSTLEIQRTEQGDSAMYLCASRGLRTPAAELFFGEGSRLTVL.

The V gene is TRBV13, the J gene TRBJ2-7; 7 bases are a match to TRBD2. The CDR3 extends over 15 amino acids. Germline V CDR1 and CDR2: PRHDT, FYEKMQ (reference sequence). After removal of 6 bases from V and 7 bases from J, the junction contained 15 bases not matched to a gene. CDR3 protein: CASSTKPGTTVEQYF. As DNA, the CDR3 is TGTGCCAGCAGTACGAAACCCGGGACTACCGTTGAGCAGTACTTC.